The 31 T cell receptor beta chains listed next were all sequenced from one sample in a study of metastatic and nonmetastatic thyroid tumors. TCRdb ran MiXCR on the PCR reads. The sample yields tens of thousands of clones, roughly a quarter seen once. Patients underwent thyroid surgery, and none had received any treatment before it. Material for sequencing was tumor tissue. These receptors all stem from a female donor with papillary thyroid cancer or a benign thyroid nodule (not recorded which). Some clones in this sample may be carry-over from other donors' samples.

This clone was detected only a few times. A much larger clone is a single base away; this may be a read error. The genes are TRBV6-1 and TRBJ1-5; D is perhaps TRBD1 (6 bases). Per germline, CDR1 MNHNS and CDR2 SASEGT. The CDR3 is made up of 13 amino acids. V lost 3 bases to trimming and J lost 4 bases, with 7 bases between them. The DNA of the CDR3 is TGTGCCAGCAGTGAGGACAGAAATCAGCCCCAGCATTTT. Its translation is CASSEDRNQPQHF.

CDR3: CASSSQVPAVELFF. The CDR3 nucleotides are TGCGCCAGCAGCTCACAGGTTCCGGCCGTGGAGCTGTTTTTT. The rearrangement uses TRBV5-1 and TRBJ2-2, with D tentatively TRBD1 (5 bases). The germline gives CDR1 SGHRS, CDR2 YFSETQ. There are 14 residues in the CDR3. The ends were cut back, 3 bases at V and 10 bases at J, with 16 bases in the middle. The complete variable domain, with remaining parts taken from reference TRBV5-1 and TRBJ2-2, reads KAGVTQTPRYLIKTRGQQVTLSCSPISGHRSVSWYQQTPGQGLQFLFEYFSETQRNKGNFPGRFSGRQFSNSRSEMNVSTLELGDSALYLCASSSQVPAVELFFGEGSRLTVL.

This chain connects TRBV20-1 to TRBJ2-1, with no clear D. V was cut by 5 bases and J by 10 bases, with 12 bases left in between. There are 11 residues in the CDR3. Germline CDR1 DFQATT, CDR2 SNEGSKA (reference sequence). CDR3 coding DNA: TGCAGTGCTGAAACTTACCGGGAGCAGTTCTTC. Protein: CSAETYREQFF.

This clone was detected ten times or more. The V gene is TRBV4-2, the J gene TRBJ2-1; 16 bases are shared with TRBD2. Germline CDR1 LGHNA, CDR2 YNFKEQ. This CDR3 region has 19 residues. V shed 3 bases and J 5 bases; nucleotides not matched to a gene: 10. CDR3 protein: CASSHQGLAGGGNHNEQFF. CDR3 nucleotides: TGTGCCAGCAGCCACCAGGGACTAGCGGGGGGGGGTAACCACAATGAGCAGTTCTTC.

Ten or more counts support this clone. This chain uses TRBV4-1 with TRBJ1-1; no clear D. The germline CDR1 and CDR2 sequences are MGHRA and YSYEKL. V dropped 1 base and J dropped 4 bases, with 16 bases sitting between them. The CDR3 runs to 16 residues. CDR3 nucleotides: TGCGCCAGCAGCCAAGGGGGATCTCTGGGTGTCACTGAAGCTTTCTTT. Translation gives CASSQGGSLGVTEAFF.

This clone was recorded many times. This rearrangement joins TRBV28 to TRBJ2-7; D is possibly TRBD1 (6 bases). V shed 6 bases and J shed 4 bases, with 16 bases lying between them. Looked up from germline, CDR1 is MDHEN and CDR2 is SYDVKM. This CDR3 has 14 amino acids. The CDR3 protein is CASRPSPDRYEQYF. DNA of the CDR3: TGTGCCAGCAGACCATCCCCGGACAGATACGAGCAGTACTTC. Variable domain in full (rest from reference TRBV28 and TRBJ2-7): DVKVTQSSRYLVKRTGEKVFLECVQDMDHENMFWYRQDPGLGLRLIYFSYDVKMKEKGDIPEGYSVSREKKERFSLILESASTNQTSMYLCASRPSPDRYEQYFGPGTRLTVT.

This clone was picked up many times. The chain joins TRBV28 to TRBJ2-1, with D hard to call. V lost 5 bases, J lost 2 bases, and 13 bases lay in between. This CDR3 comprises 15 residues. Germline assignment: CDR1 MDHEN and CDR2 SYDVKM. The CDR3 is CASSAPGSTYNEQFF. CDR3 nucleotides: TGTGCCAGCAGTGCCCCGGGTAGCACCTACAATGAGCAGTTCTTC.

This clone was seen repeatedly, ten times or more. The rearrangement links TRBV6-1 to TRBJ2-4, with TRBD1 matching over 8 bases. The CDR3 runs to 12 residues. Per the germline V gene, CDR1 is MNHNS and CDR2 is SASEGT. J gave up 7 bases and V 5 bases, and 1 base lay outside the gene matches. CDR3 region: CASSTGGNIQYF. The CDR3 DNA reads TGTGCCAGCAGTACAGGGGGGAACATTCAGTACTTC.

By proportion, this clone is medium-sized. Other DNA sequences in this specimen translate into the identical CDR3. The chain joins TRBV2 to TRBJ1-2; weak D call: TRBD1 (6 bases). Trimming took 6 bases from V and 2 from J, leaving 10 bases between them. The CDR3 runs 13 residues. Germline V gene data show CDR1 as SNHLY and CDR2 as FYNNEI. The CDR3 loop reads CASRVTGNYGYTF. The DNA of the CDR3 is TGTGCCAGCAGGGTTACAGGGAACTATGGCTACACCTTC.

The chain uses TRBV30 and TRBJ1-4; 9 positions match TRBD1. Looked up from germline, CDR1 is GTSNPN and CDR2 is SVGIG (reference sequence). V dropped 2 bases and J dropped 4; count of bases not matched to a gene: 2. This CDR3 is built from 14 residues. This chain's CDR3 is CAWSPGQGNEKLFF. As DNA, the CDR3 is TGTGCCTGGAGTCCGGGACAGGGTAATGAAAAACTGTTTTTT.

This clone was counted many times. The chain recombines TRBV7-6 with TRBJ2-5; D perhaps matches TRBD1 (6 bases). The CDR3 sequence is 15 residues long. The germline V and J ends were trimmed by 1 base and 4 bases, with 13 bases remaining between them. Per germline, CDR1 SGHVS and CDR2 FNYEAQ. CDR3 residues: CASSLEPGEVETQYF. CDR3 bases: TGTGCCAGCAGCTTAGAACCAGGGGAAGTAGAGACCCAGTACTTC.

This clone came up many times. The chain combines TRBV27 with TRBJ1-2; D not certain. Germline V lookup: CDR1 MNHEY, CDR2 SMNVEV (reference sequence). The V and J ends lost 6 bases and 1 base respectively, with 3 bases between them. This CDR3 is built from 11 residues. CDR3 protein: CASRDNYGYTF. For the CDR3, the DNA is TGTGCCAGCAGGGATAACTATGGCTACACCTTC.

On this clone: A read error may explain this, as a much larger clone is one base away. The V gene is TRBV5-1, the J gene TRBJ2-4; 8 bases align to TRBD1. The length of the CDR3 is 19 residues. Per germline, CDR1 SGHRS and CDR2 YFSETQ. The CDR3 protein is CASNLAPAGGSLAKNIQYF. The CDR3 DNA is TGCGCCAGCAACTTGGCCCCCGCAGGGGGCTCATTAGCCAAAAACATTCAGTACTTC.

Ten or more counts support this clone. This chain connects TRBV2 to TRBJ2-7; D not resolved. V was pared by 7 bases and J by 6 bases, with 13 bases between. The CDR3 is 12 amino acids. Germline V gene data show CDR1 as SNHLY and CDR2 as FYNNEI. The CDR3 loop is CASNGESFEQYF. Written as DNA, the CDR3 is TGTGCCAGCAACGGTGAGTCGTTCGAGCAGTACTTC.

The CDR3 reads CASSPSAGGLDTQYF. CDR3 DNA: TGTGCCAGCAGCCCCTCGGCGGGAGGGCTGGATACGCAGTATTTT. The chain has TRBV3-1 and TRBJ2-3; 9 nucleotides match TRBD2. The CDR3 contains 15 residues. CDR1 is LGHDT and CDR2 is YNNKEL in the germline V gene (reference sequence). The junction had 8 bases not matched to a gene; V was cut back by 4 bases and J by 6 bases.

This clone has a handful of counts. V gene TRBV10-2 combines with J gene TRBJ1-3; D is possibly TRBD1 (6 bases). From germline, CDR1 is WSHSY and CDR2 SAAADI. The germline V and J ends were trimmed by 4 bases and 2 bases, with 12 bases remaining between them. CDR3 size: 15 residues. CDR3 DNA sequence: TGCGCCAGCAGTGTGGGGACATCCGCTGGAAACACCATATATTTT. Translating gives CASSVGTSAGNTIYF.

V usage is TRBV11-1 and J usage is TRBJ2-7, with D possibly matching TRBD1 (7 bases). This CDR3 has 16 amino acids. The V gene's germline CDR1 is SGHAT and CDR2 FQDESV (reference sequence). V was cut by 3 bases and J by 6 bases, with 21 bases left in between. The CDR3 DNA follows: TGTGCCAGCAGCTTCCAGGGGGGCGGAAGGGCAAGCGAGCAGTACTTC. It yields the protein CASSFQGGGRASEQYF. Looking up the rest from reference TRBV11-1 and TRBJ2-7 gives the full variable domain: EAEVAQSPRYKITEKSQAVAFWCDPISGHATLYWYRQILGQGPELLVQFQDESVVDDSQLPKDRFSAERLKGVDSTLKIQPAELGDSAMYLCASSFQGGGRASEQYFGPGTRLTVT.

To note about this clone: Germline and junction disagree at one end, which may indicate a read error. The chain is built from TRBV5-1 and TRBJ1-2; D not certain. The germline CDR1 and CDR2 sequences are SGHRS and YFSETQ. The CDR3 is 12 amino acids. This CDR3 is CASRGNSYGYTF. The CDR3, as DNA: TGCGCCAGCAGGGGAAACAGCTATGGCTACACATTC.

This clone has more than one count but fewer than ten. A much bigger clone sits one base away, suggesting this may be a read error. The gene calls are TRBV5-6 and TRBJ2-3; TRBD1 agrees at 8 bases. CDR1 SGHDT and CDR2 YYEEEE come from the germline V gene. The CDR3 has 14 residues. Written as DNA, the CDR3 is TGTGCCAGCACTATGTCAGGGGGCCTTGGTACGCATTATTTT. Translated: CASTMSGGLGTHYF.

Ten or more counts support this clone. V is TRBV10-3 and J is TRBJ2-7; the D is unclear. The CDR3 covers 12 residues. Trimming removed 0 bases at V and 9 bases at J, with 9 bases between. Germline V gene lookup returns CDR1 ENHRY and CDR2 SYGVKD. The CDR3 bases are TGTGCCATCAGTGAGTCGATGGGTCCGCAGTACTTC. Protein product: CAISESMGPQYF.

The chain employs TRBV20-1 and TRBJ2-5; TRBD1 or TRBD2 may be the D gene (6 bases each). Germline CDR1 and CDR2: DFQATT and SNEGSKA (reference sequence). The CDR3 consists of 17 residues. Trimming took off 5 bases at V and 5 bases at J, with 27 bases between the two ends. The CDR3 DNA is TGCAGTGCTCCCCGTTGGCCGCGGGACATGGTGGGGGAGACCCAGTACTTC. As protein: CSAPRWPRDMVGETQYF.

The chain has TRBV20-1 and TRBJ1-1; D is ambiguous. Germline V gene lookup returns CDR1 DFQATT and CDR2 SNEGSKA (reference sequence). The V end lost 0 bases, the J end lost 6 bases, and 8 bases lay between the germline ends. CDR3 length equals 12 residues. The CDR3 nucleotides are TGCAGTGCTAGAGACCAGAGCCCTGAAGCTTTCTTT. It encodes CSARDQSPEAFF.

The gene calls are TRBV27 and TRBJ2-5; 14 nucleotides line up with TRBD2. Trimming at V came to 5 bases and at J to 4 bases, leaving 15 bases not matched to a gene. Per the germline V gene, CDR1 is MNHEY and CDR2 is SMNVEV (reference sequence). The length of the CDR3 is 19 residues. The CDR3 DNA is TGTGCCAGCAGTCCGCGCGGGCGGGGACTAGCGGGGGTGAGAGAGACCCAGTACTTC. It encodes CASSPRGRGLAGVRETQYF.

The genes are TRBV4-2 and TRBJ2-7, with D possibly TRBD2 on 6 matching bases. Germline lookup yields CDR1 LGHNA and CDR2 YNFKEQ. The V end was cut by 0 bases, the J end by 2 bases, with 17 bases between. The CDR3 spans 17 residues. The CDR3 spells CASSQDNGSAGTYEQYF. Written as DNA, the CDR3 is TGTGCCAGCAGCCAAGATAATGGGAGCGCGGGAACCTACGAGCAGTACTTC.

This clone was seen many times. The rearrangement links TRBV20-1 to TRBJ2-2; possible D gene TRBD1, 6 bases. V lost 3 bases and J 6 bases, leaving 17 bases between the germline ends. The germline V gene encodes CDR1 DFQATT and CDR2 SNEGSKA (reference sequence). The CDR3 runs 15 residues. Here the CDR3 reads CSASFQGRTSGELFF. CDR3 nucleotides: TGCAGTGCTAGTTTCCAGGGGCGGACCTCCGGGGAGCTGTTTTTT.

V gene TRBV27 combines with J gene TRBJ1-5, with D hard to call. Germline CDR1 reads MNHEY; CDR2 reads SMNVEV (reference sequence). This CDR3 spans 10 amino acids. Trimming removed 7 bases at V and 4 bases at J, with 2 bases between. Here the CDR3 DNA reads TGTGCCAGCACTAATCAGCCCCAGCATTTT. Translated: CASTNQPQHF.

This clone was recorded at least ten times. The chain recombines TRBV2 with TRBJ2-5; 8 nucleotides agree with TRBD1. This CDR3 has 14 amino acids. Germline CDR1 and CDR2: SNHLY and FYNNEI. Losses at the gene ends were 6 bases for V and 5 bases for J; bases not matched to a gene: 8. DNA for the CDR3: TGTGCCAGCAGGGACAGGGAGCCCTGGGAGACCCAGTACTTC. This translates into CASRDREPWETQYF.

As to this clone: An end of the junction differs from the germline gene, which may be a read error. The V gene is TRBV5-4, the J gene TRBJ1-3; no firm D call. From germline, CDR1 is SGHNT and CDR2 YYREEE (reference sequence). CDR3 length equals 16 residues. The CDR3 DNA reads as TGTGCCAGCATCTTGGGTCGGCCTGACTCTGGAAACACCATATATTTT. Protein sequence: CASILGRPDSGNTIYF.

CDR3 residues: CAWSLQRHTEAFF. The CDR3 bases are TGTGCCTGGAGTTTACAAAGGCACACTGAAGCTTTCTTT. V usage is TRBV30 and J usage is TRBJ1-1; no clear D gene. Germline lookup yields CDR1 GTSNPN and CDR2 SVGIG (reference sequence). The CDR3 totals 13 residues. The germline V and J ends were trimmed by 2 bases and 3 bases, with 10 bases remaining between them.

This clone has ten or more counts. The CDR3 DNA reads as TGTGCCAGTAGTATAGGAGACAGCTCTAATGAAAAACTGTTTTTT. It translates to CASSIGDSSNEKLFF. The J gene is TRBJ1-4, the V gene TRBV19; D might be TRBD1 (5 bases). The CDR3 has 15 amino acids. Germline assignment: CDR1 LNHDA and CDR2 SQIVND (reference sequence). Trimming shortened V by 1 base and J by 3 bases, and 9 bases separated the two germline ends.

This clone is a singleton in its sample. The rearrangement joins TRBV20-1 to TRBJ2-6, with 7 bases that match TRBD2. CDR3 length equals 16 residues. The germline gives CDR1 DFQATT, CDR2 SNEGSKA (reference sequence). V shed 0 bases, J shed 1 base, and the junction held 3 bases outside the gene matches. The chain's CDR3 is CSARDRGGSGANVLTF. As DNA, the CDR3 is TGCAGTGCTAGAGACCGCGGGGGTTCTGGGGCCAACGTCCTGACTTTC.